This is a list of T cell receptor beta chains from one sample in a study of blood T cell repertoires in COVID-19. Clones were read by immunoSEQ multiplex PCR, and TCRdb kept only the in-frame ones, dropping some. The table includes about 200,000 clones, 87% detected once. Input material: peripheral blood. These TCRs come from a man aged 55-75 years with active or convalescent COVID-19. Each CDR3 is given with its conserved first and last residue. The D gene is left open where the match is weak. Size is stated for part of the rows, as once, few or many counts, or as a class when the clone is expanded.

j_call clone_size v_call d_call cdr3_aa cdr3_nt
TRBJ2-7 NA TRBV1 NA CTSSLGHTLTYEQYF TGCACCAGCAGCCTTGGACATACCCTTACCTACGAGCAGTACTTC
TRBJ2-5 NA TRBV5-1 NA CASSLAGVEETQYF TGCGCCAGCAGCTTGGCAGGGGTAGAAGAGACCCAGTACTTC
TRBJ2-5 NA TRBV5-6 NA CASSFGGGNQETQYF TGTGCCAGCAGCTTTGGTGGGGGCAACCAAGAGACCCAGTACTTC
TRBJ2-3 NA TRBV2 NA CASSESPIAALGTDTQYF TGTGCCAGCAGTGAATCTCCCATAGCGGCTCTAGGGACAGATACGCAGTATTTT
TRBJ1-2 few TRBV24-1 NA CATSDLKDSYGYTF TGTGCCACCAGTGATTTGAAAGACTCCTATGGCTACACCTTC
TRBJ2-5 once TRBV5-1 TRBD1 CASSYLDRGLDETQYF TGCGCCAGCAGCTATTTAGACAGGGGGCTTGATGAGACCCAGTACTTC
TRBJ2-6 NA TRBV5-5 TRBD1 CASSLDGRGQGANVLTF TGTGCCAGCAGCTTGGACGGCAGGGGGCAAGGGGCCAACGTCCTGACTTTC
TRBJ2-1 NA TRBV5-1 TRBD1 CASSTGQGVFNEQFF TGCGCCAGCAGCACGGGACAGGGGGTTTTCAATGAGCAGTTCTTC
TRBJ1-2 NA TRBV2 NA CASSRSRGANYGYTF TGTGCCAGCAGTCGGAGCCGTGGAGCTAACTATGGCTACACCTTC
TRBJ2-3 NA TRBV2 TRBD2 CASSKTSGGDTQYF TGTGCCAGCAGTAAAACTAGCGGGGGGGATACGCAGTATTTT
TRBJ1-1 NA TRBV14 TRBD1 CASSEAGGAFF TGTGCCAGCAGCGAAGCAGGGGGTGCTTTCTTT
TRBJ2-7 NA TRBV7-6 NA CASSLNDGTYTLHEQYF TGTGCCAGCAGCTTAAACGACGGGACATACACCCTCCACGAGCAGTACTTC
TRBJ2-1 NA TRBV6-4 NA CASSMVADNEQFF TGTGCCAGCAGTATGGTAGCGGACAATGAGCAGTTCTTC
TRBJ2-1 NA TRBV4-1 NA CASSPRIPNNEQFF TGCGCCAGCAGCCCGAGGATCCCGAACAATGAGCAGTTCTTC
TRBJ1-2 NA TRBV19 NA CASSNGDTFYGYTF TGTGCCAGTAGTAATGGGGACACCTTCTATGGCTACACCTTC
TRBJ2-1 NA TRBV2 NA CASSGSGYNEQFF TGTGCCAGCAGTGGCTCGGGGTACAATGAGCAGTTCTTC
TRBJ1-2 NA TRBV2 NA CASTRDNERGYTF TGTGCCAGCACTCGGGACAACGAGAGGGGCTACACCTTC
TRBJ2-3 NA TRBV19 TRBD2 CASSMGSGGLDTQYF TGTGCCAGTAGTATGGGTAGCGGGGGGCTCGATACGCAGTATTTT
TRBJ1-2 once TRBV5-1 TRBD1 CASSLGQGPYTF TGCGCCAGCAGCCTTGGACAGGGGCCTTACACCTTC
TRBJ1-2 once TRBV6-1 NA CASSEGGGSGGYTF TGTGCCAGCAGTGAAGGGGGGGGCTCGGGGGGCTACACCTTC
TRBJ2-1 NA TRBV2 TRBD2 CASNIGLAGDEQFF TGTGCCAGCAATATTGGACTAGCTGGGGATGAGCAGTTCTTC
TRBJ2-7 NA TRBV11-2 NA CASSFRTAAAEQYF TGTGCCAGCAGCTTTAGGACAGCCGCTGCCGAGCAGTACTTC